The rows below give T cell receptor beta chains drawn from one sample of a study of T cell responses to AZD1222 COVID-19 vaccine. This table comes from immunoSEQ multiplex PCR, and its TCRdb copy is limited to in-frame clones, with some not included. The table shows approximately 160,000 clones, with around 92% occurring only once. The sequencing used peripheral blood, collected 28 days after the second AZD1222 dose. Every receptor here comes from an adult who received the AZD1222 COVID-19 vaccine. The CDR3 runs from the conserved cysteine through the conserved F or W. A D gene is named only where the DNA matches it firmly. Only some rows state a clone size, as once, few, many or a class for expanded clones.

V gene,clone size,D gene,J gene,CDR3 protein,CDR3 DNA
TRBV6-6,.,.,TRBJ2-3,CATVQGITDTQYF,TGTGCCACCGTACAGGGAATCACAGATACGCAGTATTTT
TRBV12-3/TRBV12-4,.,.,TRBJ1-2,CASSFAGTGYTF,TGTGCCAGCAGTTTTGCAGGGACTGGCTACACCTTC
TRBV29-1,.,.,TRBJ1-2,CSPGAGYTF,TGCAGCCCAGGGGCCGGCTACACCTTC
TRBV6-5,.,.,TRBJ2-7,CASRRGYEQYF,TGTGCCAGCAGGCGGGGCTACGAGCAGTACTTC
TRBV19,.,.,TRBJ1-5,CASRLQANQPQHF,TGTGCCAGTAGGTTACAAGCAAATCAGCCCCAGCATTTT
TRBV7-9,once,TRBD1,TRBJ1-4,CASSREAGGDEKLFF,TGTGCCAGCAGCCGTGAGGCAGGGGGCGATGAAAAACTGTTTTTT
TRBV10-1,.,.,TRBJ2-1,CASSPTGSYNEQFF,TGCGCCAGCAGCCCGACAGGCTCCTACAATGAGCAGTTCTTC
TRBV5-1,.,TRBD1,TRBJ2-1,CASSLGQGLLDEQFF,TGCGCCAGCAGCTTGGGACAGGGTCTATTGGATGAGCAGTTCTTC
TRBV6-5,.,.,TRBJ1-3,CASIKGSSGNTIYF,TGTGCCAGCATCAAAGGGAGCTCTGGAAACACCATATATTTT
TRBV19,.,.,TRBJ1-4,CASSGTGPGYEKLFF,TGTGCCAGTAGCGGCACAGGGCCAGGGTATGAAAAACTGTTTTTT
TRBV10-1,.,TRBD2,TRBJ2-3,CASSPGTRDTDTQYF,TGCGCCAGCAGCCCCGGGACTAGGGACACAGATACGCAGTATTTT
TRBV6-5,.,TRBD1,TRBJ2-7,CASRTGTASYEQYF,TGTGCCAGCAGGACCGGGACAGCCTCCTACGAGCAGTACTTC
TRBV19,.,.,TRBJ1-2,CASSILGQRYTF,TGTGCCAGTAGTATACTGGGACAAAGATACACCTTC
TRBV25-1,.,TRBD1,TRBJ2-2,CASSDRGQDTGELFF,TGTGCCAGCAGTGATAGGGGGCAGGACACCGGGGAGCTGTTTTTT
TRBV3-1/TRBV3-2,.,TRBD1,TRBJ1-5,CASSQEGGTQPQHF,TGTGCCAGCAGCCAAGAAGGGGGCACGCAGCCCCAGCATTTT
TRBV4-1,.,.,TRBJ1-1,CASSQGMWVEAFF,TGCGCCAGCAGCCAGGGGATGTGGGTTGAAGCTTTCTTT
TRBV15,.,TRBD1,TRBJ2-4,CATSTPGTGANIQYF,TGTGCCACCAGCACTCCTGGGACAGGGGCCAACATTCAGTACTTC
TRBV10-1,.,TRBD2,TRBJ2-3,CASSRGLAGSTDTQYF,TGCGCCAGCAGTCGAGGACTAGCGGGGAGCACAGATACGCAGTATTTT
TRBV2,.,.,TRBJ2-3,CASSGGRGQGTSTDTQYF,TGTGCCAGCAGTGGCGGGCGGGGCCAAGGAACTAGCACAGATACGCAGTATTTT
TRBV2,once,TRBD1,TRBJ1-5,CASSPKTGGEQPQHF,TGTGCCAGCAGTCCCAAGACAGGGGGCGAACAGCCCCAGCATTTT
TRBV18,few,.,TRBJ1-3,CASSLQGGRLYF,TGTGCCAGCTCACTCCAGGGAGGCCGATTATATTTT
TRBV18,.,TRBD2,TRBJ2-5,CASSPRGGGQETQYF,TGTGCCAGCTCACCAAGGGGCGGGGGACAAGAGACCCAGTACTTC
TRBV5-1,.,.,TRBJ1-1,CASSLKLGVAAEAFF,TGCGCCAGCAGCTTGAAGCTGGGAGTGGCGGCTGAAGCTTTCTTT
TRBV29-1,.,TRBD1,TRBJ1-4,CSVPTGGKGNEKLFF,TGCAGCGTTCCGACAGGGGGCAAGGGTAATGAAAAACTGTTTTTT
TRBV5-5,.,.,TRBJ1-6,CASSSYNSPLHF,TGTGCCAGCAGCTCCTATAATTCACCCCTCCACTTT
TRBV10-3,.,.,TRBJ1-1,CAISDQGLNTEAFF,TGTGCCATCAGTGATCAGGGATTGAACACTGAAGCTTTCTTT
TRBV10-3,.,TRBD1,TRBJ2-7,CAIGDREYEQYF,TGTGCCATCGGGGACAGGGAGTACGAGCAGTACTTC
TRBV2,.,TRBD1,TRBJ2-7,CASRTGTGFYEQYF,TGTGCCAGCAGAACCGGGACAGGGTTCTACGAGCAGTACTTC
TRBV7-6,.,.,TRBJ1-2,CASSFLSNYGYTF,TGTGCCAGCAGCTTCTTGTCTAACTATGGCTACACCTTC
TRBV5-6,.,.,TRBJ2-7,CASSYRSIRYEQYF,TGTGCCAGCAGCTACCGGAGTATCCGTTACGAGCAGTACTTC
TRBV6-6,.,.,TRBJ1-5,CASSLQGRNQPQHF,TGTGCCAGCAGTTTACAGGGTAGGAATCAGCCCCAGCATTTT
TRBV4-1,.,.,TRBJ1-6,CASSQGPGTTDNSPLHF,TGCGCCAGCAGCCAAGGACCTGGGACGACAGATAATTCACCCCTCCACTTT
TRBV6-5,.,.,TRBJ1-5,CASSYSGGLGQPQHF,TGTGCCAGCAGTTACTCAGGCGGACTGGGACAGCCCCAGCATTTT